One and the same sample provided the 14 T cell receptor beta chains below, sequenced in a study of T cell repertoires in ileal Crohn's disease. Assay used: immunoSEQ multiplex PCR; TCRdb lists only in-frame clones, some missing. The table includes some 4,200 clones, approximately 69% detected once. Sequenced material: ileal tissue. These receptor sequences come from an adult with Crohn's disease.

V and J are TRBV7-9 and TRBJ1-2, with D perhaps TRBD1 (6 bases). With 2 bases removed from V and 4 bases from J, the gap between germline ends came to 11 bases. This CDR3 region has 14 residues. Looked up from germline, CDR1 is SEHNR and CDR2 is FQNEAQ (reference sequence). CDR3 DNA sequence: TGTGCCAGCAGCTTACCAGGGGCCATCTATGGCTACACCTTC. Translating gives CASSLPGAIYGYTF.

This clone was seen more than once but under ten times. The V gene is TRBV19, the J gene TRBJ1-6, with D unclear. Germline V gene sequence: CDR1 LNHDA, CDR2 SQIVND (reference sequence). V was shortened by 0 bases and J by 4 bases, with 19 bases between the two germline ends. The CDR3 extends over 19 amino acids. The CDR3 loop reads CASSIDEGGGRLYNSPLHF. The CDR3 DNA reads TGTGCCAGTAGTATAGATGAAGGCGGCGGCAGACTTTATAATTCACCCCTCCACTTT.

V is TRBV5-6 and J is TRBJ2-4, with a tentative D call TRBD1 (5 bases). V was clipped by 0 bases and J by 0 bases, with 16 bases between them. Germline CDR1 and CDR2: SGHDT and YYEEEE. CDR3 length: 18 residues. The CDR3 protein is CASSLAWGGARAKNIQYF. In DNA, the CDR3 is TGTGCCAGCAGCTTGGCCTGGGGTGGGGCCAGAGCCAAAAACATTCAGTACTTC.

The chain carries TRBV7-9 and TRBJ2-7; D call uncertain. V was trimmed by 4 bases and J by 3 bases, leaving 7 bases between them. Looked up from germline, CDR1 is SEHNR and CDR2 is FQNEAQ (reference sequence). CDR3 length equals 12 residues. The CDR3 region is CASSSSHYEQYF. Here the CDR3 DNA reads TGTGCCAGCAGCTCATCCCACTACGAGCAGTACTTC.

V usage is TRBV5-1 and J usage is TRBJ2-7; TRBD2 is a possible D gene (5 bases). The CDR3 is 14 amino acids. V was shortened by 2 bases and J by 6 bases, with 15 bases between the two germline ends. Germline-derived CDR1 and CDR2 are SGHRS and YFSETQ. The CDR3 DNA reads as TGCGCCAGCAGCTTCGGAGGCATTTCGGGCGAGCAGTACTTC. Its protein is CASSFGGISGEQYF.

This clone appeared once. V and J are TRBV7-9 and TRBJ2-3, with TRBD2 matching over 9 bases. Germline assignment: CDR1 SEHNR and CDR2 FQNEAQ (reference sequence). Trimming removed 5 bases from V and 7 bases from J; junction bases left unmatched: 16. CDR3 size: 17 residues. CDR3: CASSPPGAGGYRNTQYF. In DNA form, the CDR3 reads TGTGCCAGCAGCCCACCGGGGGCGGGGGGGTATAGGAATACGCAGTATTTT.

J is TRBJ2-3 and V is TRBV11-2, with 10 bases lining up with TRBD2. Germline CDR1 SGHAT, CDR2 FQNNGV. This CDR3 spans 17 amino acids. Trimming at V came to 0 bases and at J to 2 bases, leaving 5 bases not matched to a gene. The DNA for the CDR3 is TGTGCCAGCAGCTTAGATACCCTAGCGGGGGTCACAGATACGCAGTATTTT. This gives the protein CASSLDTLAGVTDTQYF.

This clone was detected only once. V usage is TRBV7-3 and J usage is TRBJ2-7; TRBD2 might be the D (7 bases). The CDR3 runs 15 residues. Germline assignment: CDR1 SGHTA and CDR2 FQGTGA. Trimming cost V 0 bases and J 5 bases, with 14 bases left between them. The CDR3 DNA is TGTGCCAGCAGCTTAACAGGGGGGGCTGGGAACGAGCAGTACTTC. Encoded protein: CASSLTGGAGNEQYF.

The chain uses TRBV5-1 and TRBJ2-1, with a possible D match to TRBD1 (6 bases). The V gene lost 4 bases and the J gene lost 9 bases, with 11 bases spanning the gap. The CDR3 has 12 residues. Germline V gene sequence: CDR1 SGHRS, CDR2 YFSETQ. The CDR3 is CASSKDSGEQFF. The CDR3 DNA reads as TGCGCCAGCAGCAAGGACAGCGGTGAGCAGTTCTTC. Combining the CDR3 with reference TRBV5-1 and TRBJ2-1 gives the whole variable domain KAGVTQTPRYLIKTRGQQVTLSCSPISGHRSVSWYQQTPGQGLQFLFEYFSETQRNKGNFPGRFSGRQFSNSRSEMNVSTLELGDSALYLCASSKDSGEQFFGPGTRLTVL.

CDR3 coding DNA: TGTGCCAGCAGCTTAGGACAGTTTCTTGGCTACACCTTC. Its translation is CASSLGQFLGYTF. The chain has TRBV7-9 and TRBJ1-2; the D gene is possibly TRBD1 (5 bases). This CDR3 region has 13 residues. CDR1 is SEHNR, CDR2 FQNEAQ, per germline (reference sequence). The ends were cut back, 1 base at V and 7 bases at J, with 10 bases in the middle.

The J gene is TRBJ1-2, the V gene TRBV6-1, with 8 bases that match TRBD1. In germline, CDR1 is MNHNS, CDR2 SASEGT. This CDR3 is built from 13 residues. V was pared by 5 bases and J by 8 bases, with 7 bases of the junction left unmatched. The CDR3 loop is CASSRDRPWGYTF. CDR3 coding DNA: TGTGCCAGCAGTCGGGACAGGCCCTGGGGCTACACCTTC.

This clone has more than one count but fewer than ten. V and J are TRBV10-3 and TRBJ2-5; D ambiguous. Between the trimmed V and J ends, which lost 2 bases and 5 bases, there was a span of 18 bases. The CDR3 consists of 16 residues. Germline loops: CDR1 ENHRY, CDR2 SYGVKD. CDR3 sequence reads: CAISETRQALTETQYF. DNA for the CDR3: TGTGCCATCAGTGAGACTCGTCAGGCCCTGACGGAGACCCAGTACTTC.

V usage is TRBV9 and J usage is TRBJ1-1; the D gene is possibly TRBD1 (5 bases). This CDR3 has 15 amino acids. The germline V gene has CDR1 SGDLS and CDR2 YYNGEE. The V end lost 0 bases, the J end lost 3 bases, and 12 bases lay between the germline ends. DNA of the CDR3: TGTGCCAGCAGCGTAGATCCCAGGGCGTACACTGAAGCTTTCTTT. Protein sequence: CASSVDPRAYTEAFF.

The chain carries TRBV18 and TRBJ2-1; D is possibly TRBD1 (6 bases). CDR3 length equals 17 residues. V was pared by 2 bases and J by 4 bases, with 18 bases between. Germline V gives CDR1 KGHSH, CDR2 LQKENI. The CDR3 nucleotides read TGTGCCAGCTCACCAGAGCAGGGGCAACTATTTTACAATGAGCAGTTCTTC. It specifies CASSPEQGQLFYNEQFF.